This T cell receptor (beta chain) was retrieved from a study of shared clonotypes between healthy human individuals. General study findings and limits: Generation of non-shared clonotypes was less probable than generation of clonotypes shared by all four donors. Among donors, the sharing of clonotypes was expected to be influenced by sequencing depth.

About this clone: The antigen remains undetermined.

Using roughly 180 ng DNA, 25,000 to 35,000 T cell genomes, the sorted-subset replicate PCRs were run. Using immunoSEQ multiplex PCR, the repertoire was profiled, and TCRdb retains in-frame clones only, with some absent. The table includes about 680,000 clones, roughly nine tenths detected once. In the naive CD8 group, cells lacked CD45RO and were positively selected for CCR7, so terminally differentiated effector memory CD45RA+ cells were left out. The length of the CDR3 is 16 residues. CDR1 and CDR2 from the germline V gene are ENHRY and SYGVKD. The V end lost 0 bases, the J end lost 0 bases, and 11 bases lay between the germline ends.

The sequence was collected from a man aged 25 to 40 in good health. J is TRBJ1-1 and V is TRBV10-3, with D possibly being TRBD1 (5 bases). The sequencing sample was made of naive CD8+ T cells sorted from blood. The CDR3 bases are TGTGCCATCAGTGAGTCGGGGACGGGAATGAACACTGAAGCTTTCTTT. Protein sequence: CAISESGTGMNTEAFF.